The clone carrying this T cell receptor beta chain appeared a few times. The data originate from a study of blood T cells in healthy people across ages. The V gene lost 2 bases and the J gene lost 0 bases, with 20 bases spanning the gap. Germline CDR1 reads DFQATT; CDR2 reads SNEGSKA (reference sequence). The CDR3 has 18 amino acids. Through a sample-barcoded 5' primer and a J-beta primer mix, a second PCR was run for roughly 7 to 11 cycles. TCRdb redid the calling of the 5' RACE reads with MiXCR, one entry per CDR3 protein. The data contain some 1.1 million distinct CDR3 sequences, 35% to 40% of them singletons.

Sample: blood. This chain connects TRBV20-1 to TRBJ2-1; possibly TRBD2 for D (5 bases). This clonotype originated in a man aged 18 to 30 in good health. The CDR3 spells CSARSTRPEESSYNEQFF. For the CDR3, the DNA is TGCAGTGCTAGATCAACCCGTCCGGAGGAGAGCTCCTACAATGAGCAGTTCTTC.